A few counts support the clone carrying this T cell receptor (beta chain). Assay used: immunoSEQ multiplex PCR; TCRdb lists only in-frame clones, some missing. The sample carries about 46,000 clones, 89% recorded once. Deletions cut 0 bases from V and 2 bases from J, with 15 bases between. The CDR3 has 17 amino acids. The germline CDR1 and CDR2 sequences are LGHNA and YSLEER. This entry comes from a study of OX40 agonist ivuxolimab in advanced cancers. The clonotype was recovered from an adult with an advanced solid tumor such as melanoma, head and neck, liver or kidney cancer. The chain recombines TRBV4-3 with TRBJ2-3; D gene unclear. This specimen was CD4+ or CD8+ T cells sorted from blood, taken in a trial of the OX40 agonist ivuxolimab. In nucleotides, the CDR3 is TGCGCCAGCAGCCAAGAGTCAGAGGAAGCAGACACAGATACGCAGTATTTT. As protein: CASSQESEEADTDTQYF.